This T cell receptor beta chain was identified during a study of T cell changes during pregnancy in multiple sclerosis. Germline V lookup: CDR1 LNHDA, CDR2 SQIVND (reference sequence). CDR3 length: 15 amino acids. V trimming: 5 bases; J trimming: 5 bases; junction bases outside the gene matches: 11. Generated by immunoSEQ multiplex PCR, the TCRdb table keeps only in-frame clones and is missing some. The data hold approximately 74,000 clones, with less than 90% observed a single time. The clonotype was recovered from a female donor with multiple sclerosis, enrolled in a pregnancy study. The chain has TRBV19 and TRBJ1-1; TRBD1 matches at 7 bases. The sequencing here drew on peripheral blood, taken before pregnancy. CDR3 loop: CASSPTGQSGTEAFF. In DNA form, the CDR3 reads TGTGCCAGTAGTCCGACAGGGCAAAGTGGGACTGAAGCTTTCTTT.